Presented here are 12 T cell receptor beta chains from one specimen sequenced in a study of OX40 agonist ivuxolimab in advanced cancers. Only in-frame clones appear in the TCRdb table, and some are missing; sequencing was by immunoSEQ multiplex PCR. The sample yields around 61,000 clones, around 92% seen once. The specimen comprised CD4+ or CD8+ T cells sorted from blood, sampled in a trial of the OX40 agonist ivuxolimab. The receptors derive from an adult with an advanced solid tumor such as melanoma, head and neck, liver or kidney cancer.

The chain carries TRBV28 and TRBJ1-6; no clear D gene. This CDR3 has 15 residues. Germline CDR1 MDHEN, CDR2 SYDVKM. The V end was cut by 2 bases, the J end by 8 bases, with 13 bases between. The CDR3 loop reads CASSLGEFVYSPLHF. For the CDR3, the DNA is TGTGCCAGCAGTTTAGGGGAATTTGTCTATTCACCCCTCCACTTT.

This chain uses TRBV27 with TRBJ2-1; D remains unclear. Between the trimmed V and J ends, which lost 2 bases and 10 bases, there was a span of 18 bases. CDR3 length equals 15 residues. Germline lookup yields CDR1 MNHEY and CDR2 SMNVEV (reference sequence). The CDR3 nucleotides are TGTGCCAGCAGTTTAATTGAAGGCCTAGTGGAAGAGCAGTTCTTC. Translation: CASSLIEGLVEEQFF.

The chain is built from TRBV4-1 and TRBJ1-1; weak D call: TRBD1 (6 bases). V dropped 2 bases and J dropped 8 bases, with 9 bases sitting between them. CDR1 MGHRA and CDR2 YSYEKL come from the germline V gene. The length of the CDR3 is 12 residues. The CDR3 loop reads CASSQYGQEAFF. Written as DNA, the CDR3 is TGCGCCAGCAGCCAATATGGACAGGAAGCTTTCTTT.

This chain links TRBV2 with TRBJ2-5; D unresolved. V was trimmed by 6 bases and J by 1 base, leaving 12 bases between them. There are 14 residues in the CDR3. Looked up from germline, CDR1 is SNHLY and CDR2 is FYNNEI. CDR3 coding DNA: TGTGCCAGCAGATCACCAGCCATCCAAGAGACCCAGTACTTC. Protein: CASRSPAIQETQYF.

This chain's CDR3 is CASSLDPSSYNEQFF. Here the CDR3 DNA reads TGTGCCAGCAGCTTAGACCCATCCAGCTACAATGAGCAGTTCTTC. The chain has TRBV11-3 and TRBJ2-1; D gene ambiguous. Trimming took 0 bases from V and 3 from J, leaving 9 bases between them. The CDR3 is made up of 15 amino acids. Germline V CDR1 and CDR2: SGHNT, YENEEA. The complete variable domain, with remaining parts taken from reference TRBV11-3 and TRBJ2-1, reads EAGVVQSPRYKIIEKKQPVAFWCNPISGHNTLYWYLQNLGQGPELLIRYENEEAVDDSQLPKDRFSAERLKGVDSTLKIQPAELGDSAVYLCASSLDPSSYNEQFFGPGTRLTVL.

The sample holds one count of this clone. The chain uses TRBV15 and TRBJ1-1; maybe TRBD1 (5 bases). The germline V and J ends were trimmed by 1 base and 8 bases, with 11 bases remaining between them. The CDR3 covers 13 residues. Per germline, CDR1 LNHNV and CDR2 YYDKDF (reference sequence). The DNA for the CDR3 is TGTGCCACCAGCAGAGTTCGACAGACGGAAGCTTTCTTT. Encoded protein: CATSRVRQTEAFF.

V is TRBV28 and J is TRBJ1-5; no definite D call. Germline V gene sequence: CDR1 MDHEN, CDR2 SYDVKM. The V end was cut by 0 bases, the J end by 0 bases, with 6 bases between. This CDR3 is 15 amino acids long. CDR3 bases: TGTGCCAGCAGTTTATGGGGTTATAGCAATCAGCCCCAGCATTTT. Translation: CASSLWGYSNQPQHF.

The V gene is TRBV7-9, the J gene TRBJ1-2, with TRBD1 identical over 7 bases. Trimming at V came to 5 bases and at J to 10 bases, leaving 13 bases not matched to a gene. The CDR3 is 14 residues long. Germline CDR1 is SEHNR and CDR2 is FQNEAQ (reference sequence). CDR3 region: CASSPRTGLRDYTF. CDR3 in DNA: TGTGCCAGCAGCCCGAGGACAGGTTTACGTGACTACACCTTC.

CDR3 DNA: TGTGCCAGCAGCTCAGCCTACGAGCAGTACTTC. Translated: CASSSAYEQYF. J is TRBJ2-7 and V is TRBV7-8; D is uncertain. This CDR3 has 11 residues. V was shortened by 4 bases and J by 2 bases, with 3 bases between the two germline ends. Germline CDR1 reads SGHVS; CDR2 reads FQNEAQ.

This clone was found a few times. The chain carries TRBV30 and TRBJ2-7; D remains unclear. Germline V gives CDR1 GTSNPN, CDR2 SVGIG (reference sequence). Trimming left V 3 bases short and J 0 bases short, with 15 bases between. The CDR3 covers 15 residues. The CDR3 sequence: CAWSAFLTDSYEQYF. DNA of the CDR3: TGTGCCTGGAGCGCCTTCCTAACGGACTCCTACGAGCAGTACTTC.

The chain carries TRBV19 and TRBJ2-4, with TRBD2 matching 7 bases. The CDR3 contains 14 residues. CDR1 is LNHDA and CDR2 is SQIVND in the germline V gene (reference sequence). V gave up 7 bases and J gave up 0 bases; unmatched junction bases: 3. In DNA, the CDR3 is TGTGCCAGTACTGGGAGGGGAGCCAAAAACATTCAGTACTTC. It specifies CASTGRGAKNIQYF. Full variable domain (outside the CDR3, taken from reference TRBV19 and TRBJ2-4): DGGITQSPKYLFRKEGQNVTLSCEQNLNHDAMYWYRQDPGQGLRLIYYSQIVNDFQKGDIAEGYSVSREKKESFPLTVTSAQKNPTAFYLCASTGRGAKNIQYFGAGTRLSVL.

The V and J genes are TRBV6-5 and TRBJ1-1, with 8 bases lining up with TRBD1. This CDR3 spans 13 amino acids. Germline CDR1 reads MNHEY; CDR2 reads SVGAGI. The trim removed 5 bases at V and 6 bases at J, leaving 5 bases unmatched. CDR3 bases: TGTGCCAGCAGTCAGGGGGCGCTTCCTGAAGCTTTCTTT. It codes for CASSQGALPEAFF.